One and the same sample provided the 13 T cell receptor beta chains below, sequenced in a study of identical twins (dated by TCRdb to 2016 to 2017). Preparation of the library involved 5' RACE. The run used an Illumina HiSeq 2000. TCRdb trimmed public reads at Q25 via fastp, called clones via MiXCR and kept in-frame beta chains. Entries are consolidated by CDR3 protein sequence, retaining the most common genes and DNA. The sample table holds hundreds of thousands of distinct CDR3 sequences, of which roughly 18% were seen once. The top ten clones comprise over 10% of the sample. The same data also went into a second study, on T cells expressing NK-cell markers.

The sequencing input was PBMCs. These receptors all stem from a young woman in good health.

This clonotype was seen only a few times. This chain uses TRBV7-9 with TRBJ2-7, with D possibly matching TRBD2 (5 bases). Trimming removed 5 bases at V and 2 bases at J, with 10 bases between. The CDR3 extends over 13 amino acids. CDR1 and CDR2 from the germline V gene are SEHNR and FQNEAQ (reference sequence). CDR3 sequence reads: CASSTGGPYEQYF. The CDR3, as DNA: TGTGCCAGCAGCACCGGAGGACCCTACGAGCAGTACTTC.

This clonotype was found a few times. The chain recombines TRBV6-4 with TRBJ1-5; TRBD1 matches 11 bases. The ends lost 4 bases at V and 6 bases at J; junction bases unmatched: 2. CDR3 length equals 14 residues. The germline V gene has CDR1 MRHNA and CDR2 SNTAGT. CDR3 DNA sequence: TGTGCCAGCAGTGCCGGGACAGGGGGTCAGCCCCAGCATTTT. Its protein product is CASSAGTGGQPQHF.

This clonotype has a handful of counts. The genes are TRBV7-2 and TRBJ2-7, with a tentative D call TRBD2 (6 bases). The CDR3 extends over 14 amino acids. Germline CDR1 and CDR2: SGHTA and FQGNSA. The V end was cut by 0 bases, the J end by 5 bases, with 11 bases between. The CDR3 reads CASSLASGGDEQYF. The DNA for the CDR3 is TGTGCCAGCAGCTTAGCGTCCGGGGGAGACGAGCAGTACTTC.

The V and J genes are TRBV7-9 and TRBJ2-1; no definite D call. This CDR3 is 10 amino acids long. V shed 8 bases and J shed 8 bases, with 7 bases lying between them. CDR1 is SEHNR and CDR2 is FQNEAQ in the germline V gene (reference sequence). The CDR3 here is CASATYEQFF. The CDR3 DNA reads TGTGCCAGCGCTACCTATGAGCAGTTCTTC.

This clonotype appeared a few times. V gene TRBV7-2 combines with J gene TRBJ2-7; D is possibly TRBD2 (6 bases). From germline, CDR1 is SGHTA and CDR2 FQGNSA. The CDR3 totals 12 residues. The ends were cut back, 4 bases at V and 6 bases at J, with 10 bases in the middle. The CDR3 spells CASSWGTAEQYF. The DNA of the CDR3 is TGTGCCAGCAGCTGGGGGACTGCCGAGCAGTACTTC.

This clonotype was seen at least ten times. The rearrangement links TRBV10-1 to TRBJ2-5; D not resolved. Germline values: CDR1 WNHNN, CDR2 SYGVQD (reference sequence). Between the trimmed V and J ends, which lost 10 bases and 0 bases, there was a span of 18 bases. The CDR3 runs to 15 residues. Here the CDR3 reads CATWSGRTYQETQYF. The CDR3 region has the DNA TGCGCCACCTGGTCCGGTCGGACCTACCAAGAGACCCAGTACTTC.

This clonotype showed up just a few times. The chain is built from TRBV5-1 and TRBJ2-3; D might be TRBD2 (6 bases). V gave up 2 bases and J gave up 3 bases, with 13 bases separating them. Per germline, CDR1 SGHRS and CDR2 YFSETQ. CDR3 length: 15 amino acids. This chain's CDR3 is CASSLRRGETDTQYF. The CDR3 nucleotides are TGCGCCAGCAGCTTAAGGAGGGGCGAGACAGATACGCAGTATTTT. Full variable domain (missing parts from reference TRBV5-1 and TRBJ2-3): KAGVTQTPRYLIKTRGQQVTLSCSPISGHRSVSWYQQTPGQGLQFLFEYFSETQRNKGNFPGRFSGRQFSNSRSEMNVSTLELGDSALYLCASSLRRGETDTQYFGPGTRLTVL.

This clonotype has more than one count but fewer than ten. This chain connects TRBV20-1 to TRBJ1-4; 11 bases agree with TRBD1. This CDR3 has 15 residues. CDR1 is DFQATT, CDR2 SNEGSKA, per germline (reference sequence). The trim removed 0 bases at V and 8 bases at J, leaving 5 bases unmatched. Here the CDR3 reads CSARDPGQGGEKLFF. The CDR3 bases are TGCAGTGCTAGAGATCCGGGACAGGGGGGAGAAAAACTGTTTTTT.

This clonotype has only one observation. The chain is built from TRBV10-3 and TRBJ1-2, with 7 bases fitting TRBD1. V gave up 10 bases and J gave up 4 bases; unmatched junction bases: 15. Per the germline V gene, CDR1 is ENHRY and CDR2 is SYGVKD. There are 15 residues in the CDR3. The CDR3: CATMTGTGRVYGYTF. The CDR3, as DNA: TGTGCCACCATGACAGGGACGGGGCGGGTCTATGGCTACACCTTC.

This clonotype was seen more than once but under ten times. The rearrangement links TRBV29-1 to TRBJ2-5; D remains unclear. V dropped 2 bases and J dropped 1 base, with 5 bases sitting between them. The CDR3 has 12 residues. Germline CDR1 reads SQVTM; CDR2 reads ANQGSEA. The DNA of the CDR3 is TGCAGCGTTGAACTGACCCAAGAGACCCAGTACTTC. Amino acid sequence: CSVELTQETQYF.

CDR3 protein: CSARDLETGELYEQYF. The CDR3 nucleotides are TGCAGTGCTAGAGATCTTGAGACAGGGGAACTCTACGAGCAGTACTTC. The chain couples TRBV20-1 to TRBJ2-7; 8 bases align to TRBD1. V gave up 0 bases and J gave up 3 bases; unmatched junction bases: 10. This CDR3 is 16 amino acids long. CDR1 and CDR2 (germline): DFQATT, SNEGSKA (reference sequence).

In its sample, this clonotype was seen a few times. The V and J genes are TRBV20-1 and TRBJ2-7; 7 positions match TRBD1. V lost 5 bases, J lost 0 bases, and 13 bases stayed unmatched. From germline, CDR1 is DFQATT and CDR2 SNEGSKA (reference sequence). CDR3 length equals 16 residues. DNA of the CDR3: TGCAGTGCTGCCTCGCCCGTGACAGGGAGCTCCTACGAGCAGTACTTC. The encoded protein is CSAASPVTGSSYEQYF.

This clonotype has at least ten counts. The rearrangement links TRBV20-1 to TRBJ2-7; 10 positions agree with TRBD2. Germline-derived CDR1 and CDR2 are DFQATT and SNEGSKA (reference sequence). CDR3 length: 15 amino acids. J was trimmed by 4 bases and V by 2 bases; bases with no gene match: 8. The chain's CDR3 is CSARYRTSGWYEQYF. In nucleotides, the CDR3 is TGCAGTGCTAGATACAGGACTAGCGGTTGGTACGAGCAGTACTTC.